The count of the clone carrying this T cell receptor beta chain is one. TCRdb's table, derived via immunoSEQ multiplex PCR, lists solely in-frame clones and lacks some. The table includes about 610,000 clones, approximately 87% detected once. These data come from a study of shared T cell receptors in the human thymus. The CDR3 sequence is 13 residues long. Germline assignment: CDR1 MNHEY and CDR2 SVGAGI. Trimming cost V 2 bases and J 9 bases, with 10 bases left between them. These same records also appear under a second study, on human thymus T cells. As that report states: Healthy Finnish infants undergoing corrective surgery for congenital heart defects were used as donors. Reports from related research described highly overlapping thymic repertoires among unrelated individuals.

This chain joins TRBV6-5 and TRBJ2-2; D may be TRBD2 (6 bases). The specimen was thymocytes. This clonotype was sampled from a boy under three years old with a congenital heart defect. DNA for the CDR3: TGTGCCAGCAGTTACGGCGGGGTTCGGGAGCTGTTTTTT. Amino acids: CASSYGGVRELFF.